The rows below give T cell receptor beta chains drawn from one sample of a study of blood T cell repertoires in COVID-19. Sequencing used immunoSEQ multiplex PCR; TCRdb keeps in-frame clones, though not all of them. The data contain under 300,000 clones, about four fifths of them seen just once; the ten biggest clones take up roughly 2%. Sequencing input: peripheral blood. The receptors here all came from a man aged 30 to 45 who had recovered from COVID-19. The CDR3 runs from the conserved cysteine through the conserved F or W. Each record gives: V gene, J gene, CDR3 protein.

TRBV21-1	TRBJ1-3	CASSNRQGIRHTIYF
TRBV4-1	TRBJ2-5	CASSQERTAGGETQYF
TRBV3-1/TRBV3-2	TRBJ2-1	CASSQLQAGGVRNEQFF
TRBV30	TRBJ1-1	CAWTHEEDTEAFF
TRBV3-1/TRBV3-2	TRBJ2-1	CASSQVGSSYNEQFF
TRBV10-3	TRBJ1-2	CAISEEEAYGYTF
TRBV19	TRBJ2-2	CASSRDTGTGELFF
TRBV7-3	TRBJ2-1	CASSSQGHPYNEQFF
TRBV7-8	TRBJ1-2	CASSRSGTGFSGYTF
TRBV6-6	TRBJ1-1	CASRTSDRGTEAFF
TRBV24-1	TRBJ2-1	CATSASPGLGDYEQFF
TRBV10-3	TRBJ2-1	CAIEAGGRDTYNEQFF
TRBV6-6	TRBJ2-7	CASEDAYEQYF
TRBV28	TRBJ2-1	CASSTGIDDEQFF
TRBV5-1	TRBJ2-1	CASSLGTSGGAYNEQFF
TRBV5-4	TRBJ2-7	CASSFRTGGFHEQYF
TRBV18	TRBJ1-5	CASSPTQAEPQHF
TRBV9	TRBJ1-4	CAIKLNRDRKVGLAEKLFF
TRBV6-4	TRBJ2-3	CASSDSIGPRGTQYF
TRBV5-8	TRBJ1-1	CASSLARVVGAEAFF
TRBV5-1	TRBJ2-1	CASSWDRAYNEQFF
TRBV5-1	TRBJ1-1	CASSLSGGLHTEAFF
TRBV3-1/TRBV3-2	TRBJ2-3	CASSQGGDSSTQYF
TRBV19	TRBJ2-2	CASHWGGPTGELFF
TRBV7-2	TRBJ1-2	CASSFPDRGASGYTF
TRBV5-1	TRBJ1-1	CASSLPGRGEAFF
TRBV5-6	TRBJ2-3	CASSLSLAGALTDTQYF
TRBV11-3	TRBJ2-3	CASSSGGDTQYF
TRBV28	TRBJ2-5	CASSGGAKETQYF
TRBV19	TRBJ1-1	CASNDGPATMNTEAFF